These 17 T cell receptor beta chains originate from one sample sequenced in a study of monozygotic twins with inflammatory bowel disease. TCRdb re-analyzed the 5' RACE reads; it lists each CDR3 protein once, without DNA. Its clone listing holds 300,000 to 450,000 distinct CDR3 sequences. Sequencing used blood. Source of these receptors: a human donor with ulcerative colitis or Crohn's disease, or a healthy co-twin of an affected twin (not recorded which).

The chain employs TRBV20-1 and TRBJ2-5; TCRdb selects TRBD1, and the lack of DNA leaves this call unchecked. Germline CDR1 reads DFQATT; CDR2 reads SNEGSKA (reference sequence). The CDR3 consists of 13 residues. The CDR3 protein is CSAPDSYQETQYF.

This chain uses TRBV6-4 with TRBJ2-2; TCRdb outputs TRBD1, but without DNA this stays unchecked. CDR3 length: 14 amino acids. Germline V gene sequence: CDR1 MRHNA, CDR2 SNTAGT. The chain's CDR3 is CASSAQGGTGELFF.

The chain links TRBV4-1 to TRBJ1-1. The CDR3 has 16 residues. The germline V gene has CDR1 MGHRA and CDR2 YSYEKL. The CDR3 loop is CASSQDPTSGTTEAFF.

This chain joins TRBV3-1 and TRBJ2-5; there is no DNA to check the TCRdb D call of TRBD2. This CDR3 has 16 residues. Per the germline V gene, CDR1 is LGHDT and CDR2 is YNNKEL (reference sequence). Here the CDR3 reads CASSQGTATFLETQYF.

The chain carries TRBV12-3 or TRBV12-4 and TRBJ1-1; the TCRdb D gene call, TRBD1, has no DNA to confirm it. The CDR3 has 14 amino acids. The CDR3 loop is CASGYRGSNTEAFF.

The V gene is TRBV6-1, the J gene TRBJ2-3; TCRdb proposes TRBD1, but this gene call is untestable without DNA. Per germline, CDR1 MNHNS and CDR2 SASEGT. CDR3 length: 15 amino acids. CDR3 protein: CASSATGEGTDTQYF.

The chain carries TRBV5-1 and TRBJ2-5; TCRdb reports TRBD2, a call that lacks DNA to check it against. The V gene's germline CDR1 is SGHRS and CDR2 YFSETQ. The CDR3 runs 16 residues. The CDR3 is CASSLAPGGQGETQYF.

The chain's CDR3 is CSARPPRGRTDTQYF. V and J are TRBV20-1 and TRBJ2-3; TCRdb names TRBD1, which stays unverified in the absence of DNA. The CDR3 loop spans 15 amino acids. Germline V gene sequence: CDR1 DFQATT, CDR2 SNEGSKA (reference sequence).

V is TRBV6-5 and J is TRBJ2-1; TCRdb picks TRBD1, but there is no DNA to check that call. The CDR3 length is 16 residues. Germline V CDR1 and CDR2: MNHEY, SVGAGI. CDR3 protein: CASSYRRDRGYNEQFF.

V usage is TRBV29-1 and J usage is TRBJ2-7; absent DNA, TCRdb's TRBD1 call cannot be checked. The CDR3 spans 11 residues. CDR1 and CDR2 (germline): SQVTM, ANQGSEA. CDR3 sequence reads: CSVGHSYEQYF.

V gene TRBV12-5 combines with J gene TRBJ2-1; lacking DNA, the TRBD2 call made by TCRdb goes unchecked. The CDR3 loop spans 16 amino acids. The germline CDR1 and CDR2 sequences are LGHNT and FRNRAP. The chain's CDR3 is CASGSPLPPTYNEQFF.

The gene calls are TRBV6-4 and TRBJ2-7; TCRdb proposes TRBD1, but this gene call is untestable without DNA. This CDR3 has 13 amino acids. Germline-derived CDR1 and CDR2 are MRHNA and SNTAGT. CDR3 region: CASSLDRGNEQYF.

The rearrangement uses TRBV5-8 and TRBJ1-2; TCRdb outputs TRBD1, but without DNA this stays unchecked. The CDR3 is 14 residues long. The germline V gene encodes CDR1 SGHTS and CDR2 YDEGEE. The CDR3 is CASSHDRGIDGYTF. The entire variable domain, with the rest obtained from reference TRBV5-8 and TRBJ1-2, is as follows: EAGVTQSPTHLIKTRGQQATLRCSPISGHTSVYWYQQALGLGLQFLLWYDEGEERNRGNFPPRFSGRQFPNYSSELNVNALELEDSALYLCASSHDRGIDGYTFGSGTRLTVV.

This chain links TRBV15 with TRBJ2-7. CDR1 is LNHNV, CDR2 YYDKDF, per germline (reference sequence). The CDR3 length is 13 residues. The CDR3 loop is CATSRDQGYEQYF.

This rearrangement joins TRBV6-5 to TRBJ1-6; TCRdb gives TRBD1 as the D gene, but with no DNA this cannot be confirmed. The V gene's germline CDR1 is MNHEY and CDR2 SVGAGI. The CDR3 has 18 residues. The CDR3: CASSWGAGTGGGYSPLHF.

V and J are TRBV7-3 and TRBJ2-7; there is no DNA to check the TCRdb D call of TRBD2. The CDR3 extends over 15 amino acids. The germline V gene has CDR1 SGHTA and CDR2 FQGTGA. The CDR3 loop reads CASSLSAGLASEQYF.

The CDR3 region is CASSRGQGNMNTEAFF. The rearrangement links TRBV18 to TRBJ1-1; TCRdb outputs TRBD1, but without DNA this stays unchecked. Germline values: CDR1 KGHSH, CDR2 LQKENI. This CDR3 comprises 16 residues.